These T cell receptor beta chains were read from a single sample in a study of T cell responses to AZD1222 COVID-19 vaccine. Profiling relied on immunoSEQ multiplex PCR, and the TCRdb table lists in-frame clones only, not all of them. The repertoire holds approximately 160,000 clones, 90% seen once, with approximately 1.6% in the top ten. Here the sequenced sample was peripheral blood, taken on day 0 of AZD1222 vaccination. The receptors were gathered from an adult in good health. CDR3s include the opening cysteine and the closing phenylalanine or tryptophan. The D gene is left open where the match is weak. Clone size appears in some rows only: once, few, many, or a class for an expanded clone.

-	15	TRBV27	once	TRBJ1-5	CASSLVEGMGQPQHF	TGTGCCAGCAGTTTAGTCGAGGGGATGGGACAGCCCCAGCATTTT
-	16	TRBV4-3	few	TRBJ1-5	CASSQEEGRGNQPQHF	TGCGCCAGCAGCCAAGAAGAGGGGAGGGGCAATCAGCCCCAGCATTTT
-	14	TRBV2	-	TRBJ1-6	CASRMDGGNSPLHF	TGTGCCAGCAGGATGGATGGGGGTAATTCACCCCTCCACTTT
-	15	TRBV18	-	TRBJ1-5	CASSPNNWGDQPQHF	TGTGCCAGCTCACCTAACAACTGGGGAGATCAGCCCCAGCATTTT
-	13	TRBV30	-	TRBJ1-1	CAWSVPGNTEAFF	TGTGCCTGGAGTGTCCCAGGGAACACTGAAGCTTTCTTT
-	13	TRBV18	-	TRBJ1-1	CASSGTENTEAFF	TGTGCCAGTTCCGGGACGGAGAACACTGAAGCTTTCTTT
-	14	TRBV19	-	TRBJ1-5	CASSRQWDNQPQHF	TGTGCCAGTAGTAGGCAGTGGGACAATCAGCCCCAGCATTTT
-	13	TRBV6-2/TRBV6-3	-	TRBJ1-1	CASSYGRNTEAFF	TGTGCCAGCAGTTACGGCCGGAACACTGAAGCTTTCTTT
-	12	TRBV9	once	TRBJ2-2	CASSVVSGELFF	TGTGCCAGCAGCGTAGTGTCCGGGGAGCTGTTTTTT
TRBD2	16	TRBV6-2/TRBV6-3	few	TRBJ2-7	CASSDPGTSGAYEQYF	TGTGCCAGCAGTGACCCCGGGACTAGCGGGGCCTACGAGCAGTACTTC
-	15	TRBV19	few	TRBJ1-5	CASMRGLPNNQPQHF	TGTGCCAGTATGCGAGGGCTCCCAAACAATCAGCCCCAGCATTTT
TRBD2	15	TRBV9	-	TRBJ2-1	CASSVSGVSYNEQFF	TGTGCCAGCAGCGTAAGCGGGGTCTCCTACAATGAGCAGTTCTTC
-	12	TRBV2	-	TRBJ2-3	CASRQGTDTQYF	TGTGCCAGCAGACAGGGCACAGATACGCAGTATTTT
-	12	TRBV29-1	-	TRBJ2-4	CSVANRINIQYF	TGCAGCGTTGCTAACCGGATAAACATTCAGTACTTC
-	16	TRBV6-5	-	TRBJ2-7	CASSYSSGTPTYEQYF	TGTGCCAGCAGTTACTCGTCCGGGACGCCGACCTACGAGCAGTACTTC
-	16	TRBV15	-	TRBJ2-3	CATSKYRVGGTDTQYF	TGTGCCACCAGCAAATACAGGGTAGGGGGCACAGATACGCAGTATTTT
-	14	TRBV3-1/TRBV3-2	-	TRBJ2-7	CASSRRTFPYEQYF	TGTGCCAGCAGCCGGCGGACTTTCCCCTACGAGCAGTACTTC
-	18	TRBV27	-	TRBJ1-2	CASSSTDPLKSPNYGYTF	TGTGCCAGCAGCTCGACAGATCCCTTGAAATCACCTAACTATGGCTACACCTTC
-	15	TRBV18	-	TRBJ1-4	CASSPPMGVGEKLFF	TGTGCCAGCTCACCACCGATGGGGGTTGGTGAAAAACTGTTTTTT
-	13	TRBV18	-	TRBJ1-1	CASSPIENTEAFF	TGTGCCAGCTCACCGATAGAGAACACTGAAGCTTTCTTT
TRBD1	15	TRBV7-2	-	TRBJ2-7	CASKKQGAVAYEQYF	TGTGCCAGCAAAAAACAGGGGGCCGTGGCCTACGAGCAGTACTTC
TRBD1	15	TRBV7-2	once	TRBJ1-1	CASSLDGTGLTEAFF	TGTGCCAGCAGCTTAGATGGGACAGGGCTCACTGAAGCTTTCTTT
-	15	TRBV5-4	-	TRBJ2-3	CASSLSASSTDTQYF	TGTGCCAGCAGCCTTAGCGCCTCTAGCACAGATACGCAGTATTTT
-	14	TRBV6-4	-	TRBJ1-2	CASSDSSGARGYTF	TGTGCCAGCAGTGACTCGTCAGGGGCTCGTGGCTACACCTTC
-	14	TRBV5-5	-	TRBJ1-2	CASSLLDRTYGYTF	TGTGCCAGCAGCTTGCTCGACAGGACCTATGGCTACACCTTC
-	15	TRBV4-1	-	TRBJ1-2	CASRPSAAPTYGYTF	TGCGCCAGCAGACCCTCGGCGGCCCCGACCTATGGCTACACCTTC
-	13	TRBV19	-	TRBJ2-7	CASSLRVLYEQYF	TGTGCCAGTAGTCTCAGGGTACTCTACGAGCAGTACTTC
-	14	TRBV6-5	-	TRBJ1-5	CASSIWGPNQPQHF	TGTGCCAGCAGTATCTGGGGGCCCAATCAGCCCCAGCATTTT
TRBD2	16	TRBV6-4	few	TRBJ2-3	CASSDMASGGTDTQYF	TGTGCCAGCAGTGATATGGCTAGCGGTGGCACAGATACGCAGTATTTT
TRBD1	16	TRBV24-1	few	TRBJ1-6	CATSFSVWDRLSPLHF	TGTGCCACCAGTTTTAGTGTTTGGGACAGGCTATCACCCCTCCACTTT
TRBD2	15	TRBV2	-	TRBJ2-3	CASSSGGPLWDTQYF	TGTGCCAGCAGTAGCGGGGGCCCTCTTTGGGATACGCAGTATTTT
-	14	TRBV7-9	-	TRBJ1-5	CASSSKAGAQPQHF	TGTGCCAGCAGCAGCAAGGCGGGGGCTCAGCCCCAGCATTTT